This T cell receptor beta chain was sequenced for a study of T cells after yellow fever vaccination. Many counts were recorded for this clonotype. Template-switching 5'RACE yielded the TCR cDNA; a universal primer site and UMIs were added in the process. TCRdb itself ran the 5' RACE reads through MiXCR, one entry per CDR3 protein. The sample lists about 210,000 distinct CDR3 sequences; roughly 3% were seen once. V shed 5 bases and J shed 4 bases, with 19 bases lying between them. The CDR3 runs 16 residues. From germline, CDR1 is SEHNR and CDR2 FQNEAQ (reference sequence). This sequence was found in a man younger than 35 who received the YFV17D yellow fever vaccine. The V call is TRBV7-9, the J call TRBJ2-3, with D possibly called TRBD1 or TRBD2 (6 bases each). Material: CD4+ T cells sorted from PBMCs, obtained 10 days after the yellow fever booster vaccination. The CDR3 DNA reads as TGTGCCAGCAGCCCATTCTCGGGGGCGAGGGCAGATACGCAGTATTTT. Its protein product is CASSPFSGARADTQYF.